A selection of T cell receptor beta chains follows, all from one sample in a study of identical twins. TCRdb independently ran MiXCR on the 5' RACE reads; one entry per CDR3 protein. The sample lists hundreds of thousands of distinct CDR3 sequences; about 24% were seen once. This same sample was also part of a study on T cells expressing NK-cell markers.

What was sequenced was CD4+ T cells sorted from blood. The receptors were sampled from a woman younger than 30 in good health. Both conserved end residues are part of each CDR3.

v_call,j_call,cdr3_aa
TRBV20-1,TRBJ2-1,CSGLDRRYNEQFF
TRBV29-1,TRBJ2-1,CSVLGGGTSYNEQFF
TRBV5-1,TRBJ2-1,CASSLALGGIVDEQFF
TRBV4-3,TRBJ2-7,CASSRGLAGGSYEQYF
TRBV5-1,TRBJ2-3,CASSLVPSRDAQYF
TRBV25-1,TRBJ2-6,CASRLTSGANVLTF
TRBV12-3/TRBV12-4,TRBJ1-1,CASIPSAFLNTEAFF
TRBV12-3/TRBV12-4,TRBJ2-3,CAITSGSTDTQYF
TRBV9,TRBJ2-7,CASSTSPTASLKQYF
TRBV19,TRBJ1-1,CAPGGRKTEAFF
TRBV18,TRBJ2-1,CASFHDPTGEQFF
TRBV20-1,TRBJ2-2,CSALGQLANTGELFF
TRBV25-1,TRBJ1-2,CASSEFGDRANYGYTF
TRBV5-1,TRBJ2-3,CASTVAGYTDTQYF
TRBV6-2/TRBV6-3,TRBJ2-5,CATTNRREKETQYF
TRBV7-2,TRBJ1-2,CASSSPGEGYGYTF
TRBV7-9,TRBJ1-2,CASSYRGMGGYTF
TRBV12-3/TRBV12-4,TRBJ1-5,CASSLARGGLSNQPQHF
TRBV19,TRBJ1-5,CASISGPHQDQPQHF
TRBV9,TRBJ2-7,CASSVGASTYEQYF
TRBV7-2,TRBJ2-7,CASSLGLAGGPTYEQYF
TRBV20-1,TRBJ1-1,CSARPGTGGEAFF
TRBV7-9,TRBJ1-1,CASSLARGGWTEAFF
TRBV20-1,TRBJ1-1,CSGWENTEAFF
TRBV5-5,TRBJ1-5,CASSLRTGNNNQPQHF
TRBV9,TRBJ2-7,CASSSSGSRDSTYEQYF
TRBV18,TRBJ2-2,CASSPSTALVTGELFF
TRBV20-1,TRBJ2-5,CSARGAVEETQYF
TRBV20-1,TRBJ1-1,CSARRGAVTEAFF
TRBV11-2,TRBJ2-1,CASSKRADSARNEQFF
TRBV10-3,TRBJ2-2,CASRDTLELFF
TRBV23-1,TRBJ2-1,CASSLAEQFF
TRBV10-3,TRBJ2-2,CAISAEQNGELFF
TRBV27,TRBJ2-3,CASSPSAYTQYF
TRBV5-5,TRBJ1-2,CASSSGVTITGYTF
TRBV29-1,TRBJ2-3,CSVVSGASLSTDTQYF
TRBV3-1,TRBJ2-3,CASNRGAAADTQYF
TRBV7-9,TRBJ1-4,CASSYIEEKLFF
TRBV12-3/TRBV12-4,TRBJ2-2,CASGPLLFKGAGELFF
TRBV5-1,TRBJ1-2,CASSLAQGISVLTF
TRBV3-1,TRBJ2-7,CASSQLGSSYEQYF
TRBV5-1,TRBJ1-1,CASSLNGAAEAFF
TRBV5-6,TRBJ1-5,CASSSVTGLNQPQHF
TRBV7-9,TRBJ2-3,CASSYLSTDTQYF
TRBV6-2/TRBV6-3,TRBJ2-7,CASTVGGPPYEQYF
TRBV6-1,TRBJ2-3,CASRRTGTSISTDTQYF
TRBV20-1,TRBJ2-3,CSARTGRLTDTQYF
TRBV6-1,TRBJ2-1,CASSRGTGYDNEQFF
TRBV10-3,TRBJ1-1,CAITIRVNTEAFF
TRBV12-3/TRBV12-4,TRBJ2-1,CASSFRSHNEQFF
TRBV3-1,TRBJ2-7,CASSQDRYEQYF